The present entry profiles one TCR beta chain with its context. No cognate antigen has been identified for it. No much larger clonotype is one base removed from it; base qualities were not supplied. The record originates from a study of OX40 agonist ivuxolimab in advanced cancers. For context, the study as a whole: Ivuxolimab, which targeted the costimulatory receptor OX40 (CD134), was an agonistic, fully human IgG2 monoclonal antibody. Intravenous ivuxolimab was administered to patients every 2 weeks at six dose levels: 0.01, 0.1, 0.3, 1.5, 3 and 10 mg/kg. Of the approximately 54 patients in dose escalation, some 20 had hepatocellular carcinoma, around 15 had melanoma, 9 had renal cell carcinoma and 9 had head and neck cancer. A male proportion of around 81% and a mean age of 60 years, ranging from about 20 to 79, were recorded for the dose-escalation cohort. Patients were allowed to have had prior anti-PD-1, anti-PD-L1 or anti-CTLA-4 therapy, and approximately 40% of the dose-escalation patients had previously received checkpoint inhibitors. Partial responses occurred in three dose-escalation patients, of whom one had hepatocellular carcinoma and two had cutaneous melanoma. Peripheral TCRbeta sequencing aimed to test whether ivuxolimab altered TCR sequence diversity and caused clonal T-cell expansion. The monotherapy dose-escalation portion (N of about 50 patients) of the phase I ivuxolimab trial is reported in the paper. General conclusions and limits of the study: On average, CD8+ T cells showed more expanded clones than CD4+ T cells after ivuxolimab. The antigen specificity of the peripheral T cells that underwent clonal expansion was not determined. In partial responders in the 0.1-3.0 mg/kg groups, normalized peripheral clonal expansion was found to be among the lowest, especially among CD8+ T cells. Low levels of normalized T-cell clonal expansion were also seen in some nonresponding patients. Clonal expansion of both CD4+ and CD8+ blood T cells was observed from baseline to week 6 at doses 0.1 to 3.0 mg/kg.

Patients with autoimmune disease history or receiving systemic immunosuppression were excluded from the trial. Peripheral blood for TCR sequencing was collected from all dose cohorts at baseline, on cycle 4 day 1, and on cycle 7 day 1. Samples were obtained from an open-label, multicenter, first-in-human phase I dose-escalation trial of ivuxolimab. Adults with locally advanced or metastatic melanoma, renal cell, hepatocellular, or head and neck squamous cell carcinoma were enrolled in the trial. Before TCR sequencing, CD4+ T cells and CD8+ T cells were sorted from peripheral blood as separate populations. Genomic DNA was isolated from the sorted cells so that the TCRbeta CDR3 region could be sequenced. The immunoSEQ Assay was used for sequencing of TCRbeta CDR3 regions. The table was pulled from immuneACCESS by TCRdb, which kept in-frame rearrangements only. Such tables lose some clones; where checked, under half of the loss comes from unresolved V genes, and the rest has no known cause. This sample holds more than 100,000 clones; approximately 92% were observed only once. The ten largest account for 0.15% to 0.17% of the sample.

Taken from cysteine to phenylalanine, the CDR3 has 14 residues. Left in the record is the CDR3 DNA by itself, 42 bases read in frame from the first base. Between the V and J ends, shortened by 1 base and 6 bases respectively, the junction contains 11 bases. For CDR1 and CDR2, the germline V gene lists SGHDT and YYEEEE. This receptor was obtained from an adult with an advanced solid tumor such as melanoma, head and neck, liver or kidney cancer. The specimen was CD4+ or CD8+ T cells sorted from blood, collected in a trial of the OX40 agonist ivuxolimab. The V and J segments used are TRBV5-6 and TRBJ2-1; the D segment may tentatively be TRBD1 or TRBD2, each giving 6 matched bases. The DNA sequence is as follows: TGTGCCAGCAGCTTGAGGGGGGCCGGCAATGAGCAGTTCTTC. The encoded protein is CASSLRGAGNEQFF.